This T cell receptor (beta chain) was sequenced for a study of blood T cell repertoires in COVID-19. In the study overall: Sources were T cells, B-cell-depleted T cells, or PBMCs; the material itself was cDNA or gDNA.

The CDR3 is 11 residues long. The V gene's germline CDR1 is LNHDA and CDR2 SQIVND (reference sequence). Trimming removed 7 bases at V and 1 base at J, with 4 bases between. The data were produced by immunoSEQ multiplex PCR, yet TCRdb's version contains in-frame clones alone and is incomplete. The repertoire holds over 70,000 clones, with 80% as singletons. V and J are TRBV19 and TRBJ1-1; D remains unclear. Material for sequencing was peripheral blood. The TCR sequence derives from a woman of 80 years or more with acute or convalescent COVID-19. The CDR3 sequence is CASNRNTEAFF. CDR3 nucleotide sequence: TGTGCCAGTAATAGGAACACTGAAGCTTTCTTT.